This entry lists 24 T cell receptor beta chains sequenced from one sample in a study of beta chain features in type 1 diabetes. The isolated RNA, all of it, was reverse transcribed, so expressed TCRB transcripts were what got sequenced. Clones were sequenced by immunoSEQ multiplex PCR, and TCRdb holds only the in-frame ones, with some missing. The sample contains some 270,000 clones, roughly 8% of which appear only once. The specimen was central memory CD4+ T cells from blood. Receptor source: a woman between 18 and 29 years old in good health.

This clone showed up just a few times. The CDR3: CASSDPGSNYGYTF. Here the CDR3 DNA reads TGTGCCAGCAGCGACCCGGGAAGTAACTATGGCTACACCTTC. The genes are TRBV9 and TRBJ1-2; D not resolved. Germline V CDR1 and CDR2: SGDLS, YYNGEE. CDR3 length: 14 residues. The V and J ends lost 3 bases and 1 base respectively, with 10 bases between them.

This clone was seen only a few times. The chain uses TRBV11-2 and TRBJ1-1; TRBD1 might be the D (5 bases). The CDR3 totals 14 residues. V lost 6 bases, J lost 4 bases, and 15 bases lay in between. In germline, CDR1 is SGHAT, CDR2 FQNNGV. CDR3 in amino acids: CASRWDALGTEAFF. Here the CDR3 DNA reads TGTGCCAGCAGATGGGACGCCTTGGGCACTGAAGCTTTCTTT.

This clone came up a few times. This chain joins TRBV19 and TRBJ1-2; no reliable D call. From germline, CDR1 is LNHDA and CDR2 SQIVND (reference sequence). V was pared by 0 bases and J by 4 bases, with 6 bases between. CDR3 length equals 13 residues. The CDR3: CASSIDRRYGYTF. Here the CDR3 DNA reads TGTGCCAGTAGTATAGACAGGCGCTATGGCTACACCTTC.

This clone has a handful of counts. J is TRBJ1-5 and V is TRBV28, with 7 positions matching TRBD1. The CDR3 contains 15 residues. Germline assignment: CDR1 MDHEN and CDR2 SYDVKM. With V trimmed by 5 bases and J by 3 bases, 7 bases remained unmatched. The CDR3 coding sequence is TGTGCCAGCAGTCGGGGGACAGCCATCAATCAGCCCCAGCATTTT. Its protein product is CASSRGTAINQPQHF.

The V call is TRBV2, the J call TRBJ2-4; D may be TRBD2 (7 bases). Germline loops: CDR1 SNHLY, CDR2 FYNNEI. The CDR3 length is 13 residues. V dropped 6 bases and J dropped 8 bases, with 14 bases sitting between them. CDR3 region: CASRGGGGDIQYF. The CDR3 region has the DNA TGTGCCAGCAGGGGAGGGGGAGGGGACATTCAGTACTTC.

In its sample, this clone was seen a few times. The CDR3 nucleotides read TGTGCCAGTAGGGGGGTAATCCAGCCCCAGCATTTT. Its protein product is CASRGVIQPQHF. The chain couples TRBV19 to TRBJ1-5, with D possibly matching TRBD1 (5 bases). V was cut by 6 bases and J by 7 bases, with 10 bases left in between. Germline V lookup: CDR1 LNHDA, CDR2 SQIVND (reference sequence). CDR3 length: 12 amino acids.

This clone was counted between two and nine times. V and J are TRBV7-2 and TRBJ1-2, with D unclear. Deletions cut 0 bases from V and 4 bases from J, with 9 bases between. The V gene's germline CDR1 is SGHTA and CDR2 FQGNSA. This CDR3 contains 14 residues. In DNA, the CDR3 is TGTGCCAGCAGCTTAGCGCAGGCCAGCTATGGCTACACCTTC. Translation: CASSLAQASYGYTF.

The chain combines TRBV30 with TRBJ2-1; no definite D call. The germline V gene has CDR1 GTSNPN and CDR2 SVGIG (reference sequence). The CDR3 extends over 12 amino acids. V was trimmed by 0 bases and J by 7 bases, leaving 7 bases between them. CDR3 region: CAWSVRRNEQFF. CDR3 nucleotides: TGTGCCTGGAGTGTCCGGCGGAATGAGCAGTTCTTC.

The V and J genes are TRBV20-1 and TRBJ2-1, with D possibly TRBD2 on 5 matching bases. The germline V gene has CDR1 DFQATT and CDR2 SNEGSKA (reference sequence). The V gene lost 5 bases and the J gene lost 8 bases, with 10 bases spanning the gap. The CDR3 consists of 11 residues. DNA of the CDR3: TGCAGTGCTTCGACTATCGATGAGCAGTTCTTC. It encodes CSASTIDEQFF.

This clone was observed a handful of times. V usage is TRBV5-5 and J usage is TRBJ2-1; maybe TRBD1 (6 bases). V was shortened by 5 bases and J by 7 bases, with 22 bases between the two germline ends. Looked up from germline, CDR1 is SGHKS and CDR2 is YYEKEE (reference sequence). This CDR3 comprises 16 residues. Here the CDR3 DNA reads TGTGCCAGCAGATTGATTGCCGGGACAAGGAGGAATGAGCAGTTCTTC. As protein: CASRLIAGTRRNEQFF.

The J gene is TRBJ2-1, the V gene TRBV11-1; 9 bases match TRBD1. The V segment lost 8 bases and the J segment 4 bases; nucleotides outside the gene matches: 12. Germline CDR1 SGHAT, CDR2 FQDESV (reference sequence). This CDR3 is built from 16 residues. The DNA of the CDR3 is TGTGCCAGCGGACCACAGGGGGCCCAAATATACAATGAGCAGTTCTTC. Amino acids: CASGPQGAQIYNEQFF.

The chain recombines TRBV4-2 with TRBJ2-7; unclear D gene. This CDR3 has 17 residues. The V and J ends lost 0 bases and 0 bases respectively, with 15 bases between them. Germline values: CDR1 LGHNA, CDR2 YNFKEQ. The CDR3 protein is CASSQDRVGSSSYEQYF. CDR3 nucleotide sequence: TGTGCCAGCAGCCAAGATCGAGTTGGCAGCAGCTCCTACGAGCAGTACTTC.

This clone came up a few times. The chain is built from TRBV29-1 and TRBJ2-1; D not resolved. The CDR3 runs 18 residues. The germline V gene has CDR1 SQVTM and CDR2 ANQGSEA. Trimming took off 7 bases at V and 1 base at J, with 26 bases between the two ends. Here the CDR3 DNA reads TGCAGCGCATTGGCCCCTGGACGGCTTGGAATATCCTACAATGAGCAGTTCTTC. This sequence encodes CSALAPGRLGISYNEQFF.

The chain links TRBV7-6 to TRBJ2-3; the D gene is possibly TRBD1 (5 bases). V was clipped by 0 bases and J by 8 bases, with 15 bases between them. Germline V CDR1 and CDR2: SGHVS, FNYEAQ. The CDR3 has 15 amino acids. The CDR3 region is CASSLASGQGSTQYF. The CDR3 DNA is TGTGCCAGCAGCTTAGCCTCAGGGCAGGGAAGTACGCAGTATTTT.

This chain connects TRBV7-2 to TRBJ2-7; D possibly matches TRBD1 or TRBD2 (5 bases each). Germline CDR1 and CDR2: SGHTA and FQGNSA. This CDR3 spans 16 amino acids. Trimming cost V 9 bases and J 5 bases, with 26 bases left between them. The CDR3 DNA sequence: TGTGCCAGATCTCCCAATTCGTGGGGGTGGGGAGACGAGCAGTACTTC. This translates into CARSPNSWGWGDEQYF. The full variable domain, completed using reference TRBV7-2 and TRBJ2-7, is GAGVSQSPSNKVTEKGKDVELRCDPISGHTALYWYRQSLGQGLEFLIYFQGNSAPDKSGLPSDRFSAERTGGSVSTLTIQRTQQEDSAVYLCARSPNSWGWGDEQYFGPGTRLTVT.

Ten or more counts support this clone. The V and J genes are TRBV7-2 and TRBJ2-1; the D is unclear. This CDR3 contains 13 residues. Germline V gives CDR1 SGHTA, CDR2 FQGNSA. The germline V and J ends were trimmed by 5 bases and 7 bases, with 12 bases remaining between them. CDR3 coding DNA: TGTGCCAGCAGCATGGCGTTTGGGAATGAGCAGTTCTTC. Protein: CASSMAFGNEQFF.

This clone was recorded at least ten times. CDR3 nucleotides: TGTGCCAGCAGGACGGAGACGGATGGGGCCAACGTCCTGACTTTC. It yields the protein CASRTETDGANVLTF. The V call is TRBV6-6, the J call TRBJ2-6; D unresolved. The V end was cut by 6 bases, the J end by 3 bases, with 12 bases between. From germline, CDR1 is MNHNY and CDR2 SVGAGI (reference sequence). This CDR3 contains 15 residues.

This chain connects TRBV5-4 to TRBJ1-1; 7 bases align to TRBD1. With V trimmed by 4 bases and J by 6 bases, 6 bases remained unmatched. The CDR3 consists of 13 residues. The germline gives CDR1 SGHNT, CDR2 YYREEE (reference sequence). Here the CDR3 DNA reads TGTGCCAGCAGCCCCCGACAGGGCGCTGAAGCTTTCTTT. Its protein is CASSPRQGAEAFF.

The chain carries TRBV28 and TRBJ1-2; D is possibly TRBD1 (5 bases). CDR3 length: 14 amino acids. Germline-derived CDR1 and CDR2 are MDHEN and SYDVKM. The germline V and J ends were trimmed by 3 bases and 8 bases, with 16 bases remaining between them. This CDR3 is CASSLVLGEGGYTF. CDR3 DNA: TGTGCCAGCAGTTTGGTTTTGGGGGAAGGCGGCTACACCTTC.

This clone has just a few counts. The chain joins TRBV29-1 to TRBJ1-1; D is possibly TRBD1 (5 bases). The V end lost 4 bases, the J end lost 6 bases, and 12 bases lay between the germline ends. This CDR3 region has 12 residues. Germline assignment: CDR1 SQVTM and CDR2 ANQGSEA. CDR3 DNA sequence: TGCAGCGTTGGGGGAGGGGCCGCTGAAGCTTTCTTT. Protein product: CSVGGGAAEAFF.

The sample holds a few counts of this clone. J is TRBJ2-5 and V is TRBV11-2; TRBD2 agrees at 9 bases. J gave up 1 base and V 2 bases, and 2 bases lay outside the gene matches. From germline, CDR1 is SGHAT and CDR2 FQNNGV. The CDR3 consists of 15 residues. Here the CDR3 DNA reads TGTGCCAGCAGCTTACGCGGGAGGGTCCAAGAGACCCAGTACTTC. The encoded protein is CASSLRGRVQETQYF.

The chain combines TRBV5-1 with TRBJ2-1, with 8 bases that match TRBD2. The CDR3 contains 15 residues. Per the germline V gene, CDR1 is SGHRS and CDR2 is YFSETQ. V shed 5 bases, J shed 0 bases, and the junction held 4 bases outside the gene matches. The CDR3: CASRLAGSSYNEQFF. For the CDR3, the DNA is TGCGCCAGCAGATTAGCGGGGAGCTCCTACAATGAGCAGTTCTTC.

Ten or more counts support this clone. The chain joins TRBV28 to TRBJ2-4, with TRBD1 identical over 9 bases. V was pared by 5 bases and J by 3 bases, with 5 bases of the junction left unmatched. The CDR3 runs to 15 residues. Germline V gives CDR1 MDHEN, CDR2 SYDVKM. This CDR3 is CASSDPTGGKNIQYF. The CDR3, as DNA: TGTGCCAGCAGTGACCCGACAGGGGGCAAAAACATTCAGTACTTC. The full variable domain, its missing parts supplied by reference TRBV28 and TRBJ2-4, is DVKVTQSSRYLVKRTGEKVFLECVQDMDHENMFWYRQDPGLGLRLIYFSYDVKMKEKGDIPEGYSVSREKKERFSLILESASTNQTSMYLCASSDPTGGKNIQYFGAGTRLSVL.

This clone came up a few times. The gene calls are TRBV19 and TRBJ2-7; 11 nucleotides align to TRBD1. Per germline, CDR1 LNHDA and CDR2 SQIVND (reference sequence). CDR3 length: 15 amino acids. The junction had 8 bases not matched to a gene; V was cut back by 6 bases and J by 4 bases. Written as DNA, the CDR3 is TGTGCCAGTAGCCTAGGACAGGGGGCTTTTTACGAGCAGTACTTC. Its protein product is CASSLGQGAFYEQYF.